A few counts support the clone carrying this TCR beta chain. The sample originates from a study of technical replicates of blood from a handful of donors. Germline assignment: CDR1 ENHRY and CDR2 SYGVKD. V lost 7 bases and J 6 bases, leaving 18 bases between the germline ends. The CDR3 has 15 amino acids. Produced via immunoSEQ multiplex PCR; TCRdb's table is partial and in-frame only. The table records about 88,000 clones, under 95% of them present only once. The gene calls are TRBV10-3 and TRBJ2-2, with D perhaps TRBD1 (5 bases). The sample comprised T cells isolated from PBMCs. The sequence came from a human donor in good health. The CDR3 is CAINRQNGDAGELFF. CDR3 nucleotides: TGTGCCATCAACCGACAGAACGGAGACGCCGGGGAGCTGTTTTTT.